A selection of T cell receptor beta chains follows, all from one sample in a study of cytotoxic CD8 clonotypes in ibrutinib-treated CLL. The assay was immunoSEQ multiplex PCR, and TCRdb's table has in-frame clones only and misses some. The table includes over 150,000 clones, 70% to 85% detected once. This material consisted of PBMCs, taken after 12 months of ibrutinib treatment. These receptors came from a human donor with chronic lymphocytic leukemia. Each CDR3 is given with its conserved first and last residue. A D gene is named only where the DNA matches it firmly. Only some rows state a clone size, as once, few, many or a class for expanded clones.

d_call,j_call,clone_size,v_call,cdr3_aa,cdr3_nt
TRBD1,TRBJ2-7,few,TRBV7-9,CASSTDRGSYEQYF,TGTGCCAGCAGTACAGACAGGGGGTCCTACGAGCAGTACTTC
.,TRBJ1-2,.,TRBV5-1,CASRGGFPNYGYTF,TGCGCCAGCAGGGGCGGTTTCCCTAACTATGGCTACACCTTC
TRBD1,TRBJ1-4,.,TRBV7-9,CASSSQGEVGGYEKLFF,TGTGCCAGCAGCTCCCAGGGGGAAGTAGGTGGATATGAAAAACTGTTTTTT
.,TRBJ1-4,.,TRBV2,CASSDWTVKNEKLFF,TGTGCCAGCAGTGATTGGACAGTGAAAAATGAAAAACTGTTTTTT
.,TRBJ1-1,.,TRBV18,CASSPGSSTLWSEAFF,TGTGCCAGCTCACCTGGCAGTTCGACGCTTTGGTCTGAAGCTTTCTTT
.,TRBJ1-6,.,TRBV30,CAWATDPRSALHF,TGTGCCTGGGCTACAGATCCCCGTTCGGCCCTCCACTTT
.,TRBJ2-3,few,TRBV27,CASGPGGTQYF,TGTGCCAGCGGCCCTGGGGGCACGCAGTATTTT
TRBD2,TRBJ2-1,.,TRBV7-2,CASSLASGRAYNEQFF,TGTGCCAGCAGCTTAGCTAGCGGGAGGGCCTACAATGAGCAGTTCTTC
.,TRBJ1-1,.,TRBV29-1,CSGGQNTEAFF,TGCAGCGGTGGACAGAACACTGAAGCTTTCTTT
.,TRBJ1-5,.,TRBV5-1,CASSLGDASQPQHF,TGCGCCAGCAGCTTGGGGGACGCTAGTCAGCCCCAGCATTTT
.,TRBJ1-2,once,TRBV6-1,CASSEGPHGYTF,TGTGCCAGCAGTGAAGGGCCCCATGGCTACACCTTC
.,TRBJ1-1,.,TRBV27,CASSLKAPRNTEAFF,TGTGCCAGCAGTTTAAAGGCCCCCCGGAACACTGAAGCTTTCTTT
.,TRBJ1-2,.,TRBV27,CASSSTRQGARYGYTF,TGTGCCAGCAGTTCCACCAGGCAGGGCGCGCGCTATGGCTACACCTTC
.,TRBJ1-6,few,TRBV5-6,CASSLGGGSPLHF,TGTGCCAGCAGCTTGGGTGGGGGTTCACCCCTCCACTTT
.,TRBJ2-5,few,TRBV6-5,CASSYSRRTETQYF,TGTGCCAGCAGTTACTCGAGGAGAACGGAGACCCAGTACTTC
.,TRBJ1-2,.,TRBV28,CASTNGNYGYTF,TGTGCCAGCACCAACGGAAACTATGGCTACACCTTC
.,TRBJ2-3,.,TRBV30,CAWSVSLRDTQYF,TGTGCCTGGAGTGTAAGTTTGAGAGATACGCAGTATTTT
TRBD2,TRBJ2-7,.,TRBV28,CASSSAGTSGSYEQYF,TGTGCCAGCAGTTCGGCCGGGACTAGCGGCTCCTACGAGCAGTACTTC
.,TRBJ1-4,.,TRBV28,CASNGGLATNEKLFF,TGTGCCAGCAATGGAGGCTTGGCAACTAATGAAAAACTGTTTTTT
.,TRBJ2-5,once,TRBV11-3,CASSSGGVGTQYF,TGTGCCAGCAGCTCCGGGGGCGTCGGGACCCAGTACTTC
.,TRBJ1-6,once,TRBV11-2,CASSSLSSYNSPLHF,TGTGCCAGCAGCTCACTAAGCTCCTATAATTCACCCCTCCACTTT
.,TRBJ2-7,.,TRBV10-3,CAISESGSSYEQYF,TGTGCCATCAGTGAGTCGGGGAGCTCCTACGAGCAGTACTTC
.,TRBJ2-6,.,TRBV25-1,CASSEKGGLRANVLTF,TGTGCCAGCAGTGAAAAGGGGGGCCTAAGGGCCAACGTCCTGACTTTC
.,TRBJ1-2,once,TRBV19,CASSIDRKYGYTF,TGTGCCAGTAGTATAGACCGCAAGTATGGCTACACCTTC
.,TRBJ1-5,.,TRBV28,CASSLRSAQPQHF,TGTGCCAGCAGTTTACGATCGGCCCAGCCCCAGCATTTT
TRBD2,TRBJ2-7,once,TRBV15,CATSLNGGAFYEQYF,TGTGCCACCAGCTTAAACGGGGGGGCCTTCTACGAGCAGTACTTC
TRBD2,TRBJ2-7,once,TRBV7-2,CASSGGPSGSHEQYF,TGTGCCAGCAGCGGGGGGCCTAGCGGGAGCCACGAGCAGTACTTC
TRBD1,TRBJ2-3,.,TRBV6-6,CASSRTGLGGDTQYF,TGTGCCAGCAGTCGGACAGGGTTGGGGGGAGATACGCAGTATTTT
.,TRBJ2-2,.,TRBV7-7,CASSPGQNTGELFF,TGTGCCAGCAGCCCCGGACAGAACACCGGGGAGCTGTTTTTT
.,TRBJ1-2,.,TRBV28,CASSFSLSQGGYTF,TGTGCCAGCAGTTTTAGTCTTAGCCAGGGGGGCTACACCTTC
TRBD2,TRBJ2-1,.,TRBV10-3,CASLSGSSYNEQFF,TGTGCCAGTCTTAGCGGGAGCTCCTACAATGAGCAGTTCTTC
.,TRBJ2-1,.,TRBV2,CASSGGSGNSEQFF,TGTGCCAGCAGTGGTGGTAGTGGGAATAGTGAGCAGTTCTTC
TRBD1,TRBJ1-5,.,TRBV7-2,CASSAWTGGGQPQHF,TGTGCCAGCAGCGCCTGGACAGGGGGCGGTCAGCCCCAGCATTTT
.,TRBJ1-6,once,TRBV25-1,CASSATLLGRNSPLHF,TGTGCCAGCAGTGCCACCCTCTTGGGTAGGAATTCACCCCTCCACTTT
.,TRBJ2-5,.,TRBV5-4,CASSLVYGETQYF,TGTGCCAGCAGCTTGGTTTACGGGGAGACCCAGTACTTC
TRBD2,TRBJ2-2,.,TRBV28,CASSPRIAGGGELFF,TGTGCCAGCAGTCCAAGGATAGCGGGAGGCGGGGAGCTGTTTTTT
TRBD2,TRBJ2-3,.,TRBV29-1,CSVEVQRGSTDTQYF,TGCAGCGTTGAAGTCCAGCGGGGGAGCACAGATACGCAGTATTTT
TRBD1,TRBJ2-7,.,TRBV7-9,CASSSIDRDYNYEQYF,TGTGCCAGCAGCTCCATTGACAGGGATTATAACTACGAGCAGTACTTC
.,TRBJ1-2,.,TRBV18,CASSPKPGTNYGYTF,TGTGCCAGCTCACCAAAACCAGGGACTAACTATGGCTACACCTTC
TRBD1,TRBJ2-7,.,TRBV6-5,CASSYDRGKFRYF,TGTGCCAGCAGTTACGACAGGGGGAAGTTTAGGTACTTC
.,TRBJ1-2,.,TRBV6-5,CASSGTGIGGYTF,TGTGCCAGCAGTGGTACAGGGATAGGTGGCTACACCTTC
.,TRBJ2-7,.,TRBV30,CAWGRQEQYF,TGTGCCTGGGGCCGACAGGAGCAGTACTTC
.,TRBJ2-5,.,TRBV5-1,CASSPWGGQRQETQYF,TGCGCCAGCAGCCCATGGGGGGGCCAACGCCAAGAGACCCAGTACTTC
.,TRBJ1-5,.,TRBV28,CASSLTGNQPQHF,TGTGCCAGCAGTTTAACAGGGAATCAGCCCCAGCATTTT
TRBD1,TRBJ1-2,.,TRBV6-5,CASTPDRGNYGYTF,TGTGCCAGCACCCCGGACAGGGGTAACTATGGCTACACCTTC
TRBD1,TRBJ2-7,.,TRBV4-1,CASSQGGLLQGSEQYF,TGCGCCAGCAGCCAAGGCGGCTTATTACAGGGGAGCGAGCAGTACTTC
TRBD1,TRBJ1-2,few,TRBV5-4,CASSLGTGDVGSYGYTF,TGTGCCAGCAGCTTGGGGACAGGGGACGTTGGTTCCTATGGCTACACCTTC
TRBD1,TRBJ2-7,.,TRBV5-1,CASSSDRVWEQYF,TGCGCCAGCAGCTCGGACAGGGTGTGGGAGCAGTACTTC
.,TRBJ1-1,.,TRBV7-2,CASSSLILGTEAFF,TGTGCCAGCAGCTCCCTAATTCTGGGAACTGAAGCTTTCTTT
TRBD1,TRBJ1-4,.,TRBV28,CASTYRGQAEKLFF,TGTGCCAGCACCTACAGGGGGCAGGCGGAAAAACTGTTTTTT
TRBD1,TRBJ2-7,.,TRBV19,CASRPGDRSYEQYF,TGTGCCAGTAGACCCGGGGACAGATCCTACGAGCAGTACTTC
TRBD2,TRBJ2-7,.,TRBV10-3,CAISAGSGGYEQYF,TGTGCCATCAGTGCGGGTAGCGGGGGCTACGAGCAGTACTTC
.,TRBJ2-1,once,TRBV4-2,CASSQEGEGHEQFF,TGTGCCAGCAGCCAAGAGGGTGAGGGGCATGAGCAGTTCTTC
TRBD1,TRBJ1-4,.,TRBV29-1,CSVSEGARDEKLFF,TGCAGCGTGAGCGAGGGGGCGCGTGATGAAAAACTGTTTTTT
.,TRBJ2-6,.,TRBV19,CATMTGPGANVLTF,TGTGCCACCATGACGGGCCCTGGGGCCAACGTCCTGACTTTC